This entry lists 13 T cell receptor beta chains sequenced from one sample in a study of cytomegalovirus exposure and HLA in healthy donors. PCR used 60 Vbeta primers and 13 Jbeta primers. The data were produced by immunoSEQ multiplex PCR, yet TCRdb's version contains in-frame clones alone and is incomplete. The sample consists of 90,000 to 110,000 clones, 78% of them appearing once. Sequences were obtained from PBMCs. The receptor source for this set is a young man in good health and CMV-seronegative.

V gene TRBV6-6 combines with J gene TRBJ2-3; D gene unclear. The V end lost 5 bases, the J end lost 0 bases, and 12 bases lay between the germline ends. CDR1 is MNHNY and CDR2 is SVGAGI in the germline V gene (reference sequence). The CDR3 contains 15 residues. For the CDR3, the DNA is TGTGCCAGCAGTAGAGGCACCCTAAGCACAGATACGCAGTATTTT. This translates into CASSRGTLSTDTQYF.

This clone was counted only a few times. The V call is TRBV4-1, the J call TRBJ1-4, with a tentative D call TRBD1 (6 bases). CDR1 and CDR2 from the germline V gene are MGHRA and YSYEKL. V lost 8 bases and J 5 bases, leaving 15 bases between the germline ends. This CDR3 contains 14 residues. Written as DNA, the CDR3 is TGCGCCAGCGCTGATTCCCAGGGGAATGAAAAACTGTTTTTT. Its translation is CASADSQGNEKLFF.

The CDR3 spells CASKKPGQGALGYTF. For the CDR3, the DNA is TGTGCCAGCAAAAAACCGGGACAGGGGGCGTTAGGCTACACCTTC. The chain couples TRBV6-5 to TRBJ1-2; 12 bases are shared with TRBD1. The CDR3 totals 15 residues. Looked up from germline, CDR1 is MNHEY and CDR2 is SVGAGI. The junction had 11 bases not matched to a gene; V was cut back by 7 bases and J by 8 bases.

The chain has TRBV4-3 and TRBJ1-4, with TRBD1 identical over 8 bases. Germline loops: CDR1 LGHNA, CDR2 YSLEER. J gave up 14 bases and V 3 bases, and 14 bases lay outside the gene matches. The CDR3 contains 15 residues. The CDR3 nucleotides read TGCGCCAGCAGCCAGGCCGGGACAGGCTTAAGTCAGCTGTTTTTT. As protein: CASSQAGTGLSQLFF.

The rearrangement uses TRBV14 and TRBJ2-3; 11 nucleotides agree with TRBD2. This CDR3 region has 16 residues. The V gene end was trimmed by 3 bases and the J gene end by 3 bases; junction bases not matched to a gene: 5. CDR1 is SGHDN, CDR2 FVKESK, per germline. CDR3 DNA sequence: TGTGCCAGCAGCCACCTTACTAGCGGGAGTACAGATACGCAGTATTTT. Translating gives CASSHLTSGSTDTQYF.

V and J are TRBV10-3 and TRBJ2-7; D is uncertain. Trimming took off 2 bases at V and 7 bases at J, with 6 bases between the two ends. CDR1 ENHRY and CDR2 SYGVKD come from the germline V gene. The CDR3 covers 11 residues. CDR3 region: CAISERWEQYF. The CDR3 DNA is TGTGCCATCAGTGAGCGGTGGGAGCAGTACTTC.

This clone appeared once. CDR3 nucleotides: TGTGCCAGCAGTCCCGGCGCGGGAGTGGGCACCGGGGAGCTGTTTTTT. Its translation is CASSPGAGVGTGELFF. The rearrangement uses TRBV2 and TRBJ2-2; 7 nucleotides align to TRBD2. Trimming cost V 5 bases and J 4 bases; bases outside gene matches: 10. In germline, CDR1 is SNHLY, CDR2 FYNNEI. The CDR3 has 16 residues.

The chain joins TRBV18 to TRBJ2-5; D perhaps matches TRBD1 (5 bases). The ends were cut back, 0 bases at V and 3 bases at J, with 8 bases in the middle. The CDR3 length is 14 residues. Germline loops: CDR1 KGHSH, CDR2 LQKENI. This CDR3 is CASSPPGQEETQYF. The CDR3 region has the DNA TGTGCCAGCTCACCACCGGGGCAGGAAGAGACCCAGTACTTC.

The genes are TRBV19 and TRBJ2-7; 7 nucleotides match TRBD1. This CDR3 is 14 amino acids long. Germline CDR1 reads LNHDA; CDR2 reads SQIVND (reference sequence). V shed 5 bases and J 2 bases; nucleotides not matched to a gene: 6. CDR3 DNA sequence: TGTGCCAGTAGTTTCACGGGACAGCCCTACGAGCAGTACTTC. This translates into CASSFTGQPYEQYF.

This sequence joins TRBV2 and TRBJ1-2, with 7 bases fitting TRBD1. The J segment lost 2 bases and the V segment lost 9 bases, leaving 0 bases of the junction unmatched. The germline V gene has CDR1 SNHLY and CDR2 FYNNEI. The CDR3 is 11 residues long. The DNA of the CDR3 is TGTGCCAGGACAGGGAACTATGGCTACACCTTC. It specifies CARTGNYGYTF.

CDR3 protein: CASSLTGQGANTGELFF. The CDR3 DNA follows: TGTGCCAGCAGCTTAACAGGCCAGGGGGCGAACACCGGGGAGCTGTTTTTT. The chain employs TRBV7-8 and TRBJ2-2; 7 positions agree with TRBD1. This CDR3 has 17 residues. Trimming at V came to 2 bases and at J to 0 bases, leaving 6 bases not matched to a gene. Germline loops: CDR1 SGHVS, CDR2 FQNEAQ.

The rearrangement joins TRBV27 to TRBJ1-1; unclear D gene. CDR1 and CDR2 from the germline V gene are MNHEY and SMNVEV (reference sequence). Deletions cut 3 bases from V and 3 bases from J, with 17 bases between. The CDR3 length is 16 residues. The CDR3 loop is CASSFPVGSTYTEAFF. CDR3 bases: TGTGCCAGCAGTTTCCCCGTGGGCTCTACTTACACTGAAGCTTTCTTT.

This clone was counted a few times. The J gene is TRBJ1-1, the V gene TRBV25-1; 9 bases map to TRBD1. CDR1 and CDR2 (germline): MGHDK, SYGVNS. J lost 6 bases, V lost 4 bases, and 0 bases had no gene match. This CDR3 has 12 amino acids. The CDR3 is CASSGQGAEAFF. CDR3 DNA sequence: TGTGCCAGCAGTGGACAGGGGGCTGAAGCTTTCTTT.